This T cell receptor beta chain appears in the sequencing data of a study of CD8 T cells in ankylosing spondylitis. Study-wide findings and caveats: Some motif variants had been reported before (in reactive arthritis synovial fluid and blood). For ankylosing spondylitis blood, a TCR beta motif of under 10 highly homologous variants appeared characteristic. Relatively rare in peripheral blood, disease-linked clones were also CD8+.

CDR3 size: 16 residues. V lost 4 bases and J 8 bases, leaving 21 bases between the germline ends. Germline V lookup: CDR1 SGHAT, CDR2 FQNNGV. It was by quantitative 5'-RACE with molecular barcodes that TCR beta libraries were made. TCRdb used MiXCR to reprocess the 5' RACE reads, holding one entry per CDR3 protein. This table has 670,000 or so distinct CDR3 sequences, around 20% appearing once. In the case of this clonotype: What it recognizes is unknown.

The chain has TRBV11-2 and TRBJ2-1, with a possible D match to TRBD2 (7 bases). Sample: blood, either unsorted or a sorted T cell fraction (not recorded which). This clonotype was sampled from a male donor with ankylosing spondylitis. Here the CDR3 reads CASSSRGKGGAYEQFF. The CDR3 coding sequence is TGTGCCAGCAGCTCCCGAGGAAAAGGGGGGGCGTATGAGCAGTTCTTC.